These T cell receptor beta chains were read from a single sample in a study of shared clonotypes between healthy human individuals. Profiled with immunoSEQ multiplex PCR; TCRdb holds only in-frame clones, not every one. This table has about 1 million clones, under 80% appearing once. The sequenced sample consisted of memory CD4+ T cells sorted from blood. These receptors originate from a man younger than 30 in good health. Each CDR3 is given with its conserved first and last residue. The D gene is left open where the match is weak. Size is stated for part of the rows, as once, few or many counts, or as a class when the clone is expanded.

J: TRBJ2-2; size: once; D: NA; V: TRBV4-3; CDR3: CASSQGPSSTGELFF; DNA: TGCGCCAGCAGCCAAGGGCCGAGCTCTACCGGGGAGCTGTTTTTT
J: TRBJ2-7; size: NA; D: NA; V: TRBV19; CDR3: CASSMDPGHNYEQYF; DNA: TGTGCCAGTAGTATGGACCCGGGACACAACTACGAGCAGTACTTC
J: TRBJ1-1; size: NA; D: NA; V: TRBV19; CDR3: CASSSSGRINLNTEAFF; DNA: TGTGCCAGTAGTTCCTCCGGACGGATCAACTTGAACACTGAAGCTTTCTTT
J: TRBJ2-7; size: NA; D: TRBD1; V: TRBV7-2; CDR3: CASSLMSGGATYEQYF; DNA: TGTGCCAGCAGCCTAATGTCAGGGGGAGCCACCTACGAGCAGTACTTC
J: TRBJ1-4; size: NA; D: NA; V: TRBV4-3; CDR3: CASSQATANEKLFF; DNA: TGCGCCAGCAGCCAAGCCACGGCTAATGAAAAACTGTTTTTT
J: TRBJ1-5; size: NA; D: NA; V: TRBV2; CDR3: CASSGDSNQPQHF; DNA: TGTGCCAGCAGTGGAGATAGCAATCAGCCCCAGCATTTT
J: TRBJ1-6; size: NA; D: NA; V: TRBV2; CDR3: CASSEGGNSPLHF; DNA: TGTGCCAGCAGTGAGGGTGGTAATTCACCCCTCCACTTT
J: TRBJ2-5; size: NA; D: NA; V: TRBV20-1; CDR3: CSAEQGETQYF; DNA: TGCAGTGCTGAACAGGGAGAGACCCAGTACTTC
J: TRBJ1-6; size: NA; D: NA; V: TRBV5-6; CDR3: CASSLAGGAGGSPLHF; DNA: TGTGCCAGCAGCTTGGCCGGGGGGGCTGGCGGTTCACCCCTCCACTTT
J: TRBJ2-4; size: NA; D: TRBD2; V: TRBV11-2; CDR3: CASSPGGDIQYF; DNA: TGTGCCAGCAGCCCCGGGGGGGACATTCAGTACTTC
J: TRBJ1-1; size: NA; D: TRBD1; V: TRBV7-9; CDR3: CASSLMGQGTEAFF; DNA: TGTGCCAGCAGCTTAATGGGACAGGGAACTGAAGCTTTCTTT
J: TRBJ2-3; size: NA; D: TRBD1; V: TRBV25-1; CDR3: CASSPPAQGVTDTQYF; DNA: TGTGCCAGCAGTCCCCCCGCCCAGGGGGTCACAGATACGCAGTATTTT
J: TRBJ1-4; size: NA; D: TRBD1; V: TRBV2; CDR3: CASRKTGTGSEKLFF; DNA: TGTGCCAGCAGGAAAACCGGGACAGGGAGCGAAAAACTGTTTTTT
J: TRBJ1-4; size: once; D: TRBD1; V: TRBV29-1; CDR3: CSVTFPGQGSRTNEKLFF; DNA: TGCAGCGTGACCTTTCCGGGACAGGGGAGTAGGACTAATGAAAAACTGTTTTTT
J: TRBJ2-4; size: NA; D: TRBD1; V: TRBV7-9; CDR3: CASSEGQGARKNIQYF; DNA: TGTGCCAGCAGCGAGGGACAGGGGGCGCGGAAAAACATTCAGTACTTC
J: TRBJ2-1; size: NA; D: NA; V: TRBV27; CDR3: CASSLSVYRRSYNEQFF; DNA: TGTGCCAGCAGTTTATCAGTTTACCGGCGGTCCTACAATGAGCAGTTCTTC
J: TRBJ1-2; size: once; D: NA; V: TRBV5-1; CDR3: CASSPGQVRNYGYTF; DNA: TGCGCCAGCAGCCCCGGGCAGGTTAGAAACTATGGCTACACCTTC
J: TRBJ2-3; size: NA; D: NA; V: TRBV7-3; CDR3: CASSLIEDGTQYF; DNA: TGTGCCAGCAGCTTGATAGAGGATGGTACGCAGTATTTT
J: TRBJ2-2; size: NA; D: NA; V: TRBV5-1; CDR3: CASREDNSPGELFF; DNA: TGCGCCAGCAGGGAGGACAATTCTCCCGGGGAGCTGTTTTTT
J: TRBJ2-7; size: once; D: TRBD2; V: TRBV7-2; CDR3: CASSFSSAGQTYEQYF; DNA: TGTGCCAGCAGCTTTAGCTCAGCGGGGCAGACCTACGAGCAGTACTTC
J: TRBJ2-1; size: NA; D: TRBD2; V: TRBV2; CDR3: CASSAFGGSTYNEQFF; DNA: TGTGCCAGCAGTGCCTTCGGGGGGAGTACCTACAATGAGCAGTTCTTC
J: TRBJ2-3; size: few; D: TRBD2; V: TRBV11-3; CDR3: CASSLGGTSGPADTQYF; DNA: TGTGCCAGCAGCTTAGGAGGGACTAGCGGGCCCGCAGATACGCAGTATTTT
J: TRBJ2-3; size: NA; D: TRBD2; V: TRBV10-3; CDR3: CAISETSGVTDTQYF; DNA: TGTGCCATCAGTGAGACTAGCGGGGTCACAGATACGCAGTATTTT
J: TRBJ1-4; size: NA; D: NA; V: TRBV5-1; CDR3: CASSLSQSNEKLFF; DNA: TGCGCCAGCAGCTTGTCACAGAGTAATGAAAAACTGTTTTTT
J: TRBJ2-1; size: NA; D: TRBD1; V: TRBV5-1; CDR3: CASSLAGTDLNEQFF; DNA: TGCGCCAGCAGCCTTGCCGGGACAGATCTAAATGAGCAGTTCTTC
J: TRBJ1-6; size: NA; D: NA; V: TRBV27; CDR3: CASSPQADVYNSPLHF; DNA: TGTGCCAGCAGCCCTCAGGCGGACGTTTATAATTCACCCCTCCACTTT
J: TRBJ2-3; size: NA; D: NA; V: TRBV12-5; CDR3: CASGLVRSALTDTQYF; DNA: TGTGCTAGTGGTTTGGTACGGTCGGCTCTCACAGATACGCAGTATTTT
J: TRBJ2-3; size: NA; D: TRBD2; V: TRBV7-2; CDR3: CASSPRPGLAGTDTQYF; DNA: TGTGCCAGCAGCCCCCGACCGGGACTAGCGGGTACAGATACGCAGTATTTT